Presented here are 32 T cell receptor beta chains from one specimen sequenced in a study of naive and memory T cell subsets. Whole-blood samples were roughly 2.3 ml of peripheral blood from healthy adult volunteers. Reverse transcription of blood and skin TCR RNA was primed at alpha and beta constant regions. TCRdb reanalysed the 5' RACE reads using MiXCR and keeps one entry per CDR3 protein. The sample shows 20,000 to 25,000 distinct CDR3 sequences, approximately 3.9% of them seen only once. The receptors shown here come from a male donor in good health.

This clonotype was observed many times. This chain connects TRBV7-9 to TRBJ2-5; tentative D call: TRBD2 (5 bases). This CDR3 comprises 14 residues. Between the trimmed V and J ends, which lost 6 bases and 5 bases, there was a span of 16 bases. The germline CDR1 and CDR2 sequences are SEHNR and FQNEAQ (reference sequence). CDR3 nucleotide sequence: TGTGCCAGCAGACCCCGGGATCTCCAGGAGACCCAGTACTTC. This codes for CASRPRDLQETQYF.

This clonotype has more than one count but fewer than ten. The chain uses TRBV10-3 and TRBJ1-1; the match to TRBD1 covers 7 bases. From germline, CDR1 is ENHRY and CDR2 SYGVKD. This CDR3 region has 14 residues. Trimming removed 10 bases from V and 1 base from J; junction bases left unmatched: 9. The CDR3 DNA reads TGTGCCACCAGGGAGGGGGCTGAGAACACTGAAGCTTTCTTT. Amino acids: CATREGAENTEAFF.

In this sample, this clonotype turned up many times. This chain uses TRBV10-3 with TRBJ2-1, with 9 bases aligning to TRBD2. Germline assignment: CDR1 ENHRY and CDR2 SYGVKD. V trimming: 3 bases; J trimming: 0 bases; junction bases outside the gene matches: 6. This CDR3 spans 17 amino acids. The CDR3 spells CAISELGAGGSYNEQFF. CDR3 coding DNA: TGTGCCATCAGTGAACTCGGAGCGGGAGGCTCCTACAATGAGCAGTTCTTC.

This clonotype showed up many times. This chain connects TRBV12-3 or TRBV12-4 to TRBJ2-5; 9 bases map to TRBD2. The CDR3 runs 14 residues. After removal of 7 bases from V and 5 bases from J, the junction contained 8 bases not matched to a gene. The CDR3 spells CASKGGGASETQYF. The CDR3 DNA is TGTGCCAGCAAGGGCGGGGGGGCCTCTGAGACCCAGTACTTC.

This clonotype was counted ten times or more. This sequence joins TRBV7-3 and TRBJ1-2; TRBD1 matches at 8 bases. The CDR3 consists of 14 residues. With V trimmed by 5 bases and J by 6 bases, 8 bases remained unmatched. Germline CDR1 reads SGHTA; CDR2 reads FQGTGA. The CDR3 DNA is TGTGCCAGCAGCCCGGACAGGGTCCGGGATGGCTACACCTTC. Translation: CASSPDRVRDGYTF.

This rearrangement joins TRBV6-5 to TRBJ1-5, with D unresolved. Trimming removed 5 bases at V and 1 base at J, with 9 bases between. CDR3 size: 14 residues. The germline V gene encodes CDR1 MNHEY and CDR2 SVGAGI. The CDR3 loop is CASSRLESNQPQHF. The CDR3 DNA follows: TGTGCCAGCAGTCGACTTGAGAGCAATCAGCCCCAGCATTTT.

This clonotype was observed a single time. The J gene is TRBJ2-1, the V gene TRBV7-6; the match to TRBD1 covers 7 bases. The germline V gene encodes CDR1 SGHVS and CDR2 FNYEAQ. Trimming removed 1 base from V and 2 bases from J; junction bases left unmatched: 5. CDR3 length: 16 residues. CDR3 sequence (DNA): TGTGCCAGCAGCTTAGGAGCAGGGGGAGCCTACAATGAGCAGTTCTTC. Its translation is CASSLGAGGAYNEQFF.

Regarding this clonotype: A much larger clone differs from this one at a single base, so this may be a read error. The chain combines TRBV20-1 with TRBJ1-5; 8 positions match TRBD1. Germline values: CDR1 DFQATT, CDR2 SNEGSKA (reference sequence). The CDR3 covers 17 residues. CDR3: CSARDYWGQVINQPQNF. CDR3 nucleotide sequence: TGCAGTGCTAGAGATTATTGGGGACAGGTCATCAATCAGCCCCAGAATTTT.

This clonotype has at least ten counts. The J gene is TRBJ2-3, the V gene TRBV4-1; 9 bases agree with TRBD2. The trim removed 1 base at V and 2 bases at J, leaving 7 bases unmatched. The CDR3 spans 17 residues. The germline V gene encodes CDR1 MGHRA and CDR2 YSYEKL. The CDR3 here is CASSQVRAGGDTDTQYF. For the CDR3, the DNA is TGCGCCAGCAGCCAAGTAAGAGCGGGAGGAGACACAGATACGCAGTATTTT.

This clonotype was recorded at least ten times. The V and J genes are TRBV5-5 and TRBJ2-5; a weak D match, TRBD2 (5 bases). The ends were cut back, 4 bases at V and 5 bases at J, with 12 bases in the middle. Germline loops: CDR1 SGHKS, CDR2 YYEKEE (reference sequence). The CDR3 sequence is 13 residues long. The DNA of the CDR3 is TGTGCCAGCAGCCTGGCTTGGGAGGAGACCCAGTACTTC. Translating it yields CASSLAWEETQYF.

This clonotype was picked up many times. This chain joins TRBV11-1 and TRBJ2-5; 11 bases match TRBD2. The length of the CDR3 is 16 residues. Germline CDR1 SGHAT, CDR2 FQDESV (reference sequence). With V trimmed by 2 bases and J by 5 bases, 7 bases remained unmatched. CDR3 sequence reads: CASSLLAGGFVETQYF. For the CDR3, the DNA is TGTGCCAGCAGCTTACTAGCGGGAGGTTTTGTGGAGACCCAGTACTTC.

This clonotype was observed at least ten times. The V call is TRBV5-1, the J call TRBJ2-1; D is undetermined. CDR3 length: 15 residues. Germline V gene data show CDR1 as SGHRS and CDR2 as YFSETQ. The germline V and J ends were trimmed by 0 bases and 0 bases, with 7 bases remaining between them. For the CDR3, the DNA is TGCGCCAGCAGCTTGGACCTAAGCTCCTACAATGAGCAGTTCTTC. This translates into CASSLDLSSYNEQFF.

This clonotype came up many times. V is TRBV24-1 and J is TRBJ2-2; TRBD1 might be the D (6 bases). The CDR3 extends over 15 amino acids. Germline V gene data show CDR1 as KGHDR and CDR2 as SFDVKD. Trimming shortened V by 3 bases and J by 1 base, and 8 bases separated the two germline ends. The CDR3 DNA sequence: TGTGCCACCAGTGATCTACAGGGGAACACCGGGGAGCTGTTTTTT. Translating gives CATSDLQGNTGELFF.

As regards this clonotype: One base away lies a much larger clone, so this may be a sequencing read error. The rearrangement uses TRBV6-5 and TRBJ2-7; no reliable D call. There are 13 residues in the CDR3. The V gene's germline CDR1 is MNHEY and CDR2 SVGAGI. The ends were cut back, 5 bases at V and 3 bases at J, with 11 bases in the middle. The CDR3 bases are TGTGCCAGCAGTCCCAAAAGTGGCTACGAGCAGTACTTC. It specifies CASSPKSGYEQYF.

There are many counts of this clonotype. The CDR3 DNA reads TGCGCCAGCAGCCCGCTTTGGCAGTCACAAGAGACCCAGTACTTC. Protein product: CASSPLWQSQETQYF. The chain recombines TRBV4-1 with TRBJ2-5, with unresolved D. This CDR3 is built from 15 residues. Germline V gene data show CDR1 as MGHRA and CDR2 as YSYEKL. V dropped 4 bases and J dropped 2 bases, with 14 bases sitting between them.

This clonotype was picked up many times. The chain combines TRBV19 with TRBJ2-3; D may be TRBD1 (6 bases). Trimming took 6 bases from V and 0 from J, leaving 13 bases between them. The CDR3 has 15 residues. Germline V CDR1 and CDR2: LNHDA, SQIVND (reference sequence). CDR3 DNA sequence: TGTGCCAGTAGCGAGACAGGTTATAGCACAGATACGCAGTATTTT. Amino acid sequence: CASSETGYSTDTQYF.

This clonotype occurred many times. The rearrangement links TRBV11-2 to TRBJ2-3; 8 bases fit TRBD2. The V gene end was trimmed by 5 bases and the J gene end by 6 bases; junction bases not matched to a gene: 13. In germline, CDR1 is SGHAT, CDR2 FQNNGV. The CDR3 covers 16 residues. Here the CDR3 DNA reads TGTGCCAGCAGCCCCTACTCTGCGGGAGGTCGGGATACGCAGTATTTT. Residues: CASSPYSAGGRDTQYF.

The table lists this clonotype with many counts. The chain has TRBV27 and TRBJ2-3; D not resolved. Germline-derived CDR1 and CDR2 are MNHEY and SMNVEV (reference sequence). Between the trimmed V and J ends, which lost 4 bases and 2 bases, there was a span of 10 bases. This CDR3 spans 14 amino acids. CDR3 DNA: TGTGCCAGCAGTTCTAACCCATCCACAGATACGCAGTATTTT. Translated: CASSSNPSTDTQYF.

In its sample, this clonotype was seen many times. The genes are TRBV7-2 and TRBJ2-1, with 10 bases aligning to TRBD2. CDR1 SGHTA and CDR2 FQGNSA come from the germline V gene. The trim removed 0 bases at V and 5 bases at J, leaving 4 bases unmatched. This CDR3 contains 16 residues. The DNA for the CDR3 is TGTGCCAGCAGCTTAGCGGTAGCGGGGGGAGACAATGAGCAGTTCTTC. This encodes CASSLAVAGGDNEQFF.

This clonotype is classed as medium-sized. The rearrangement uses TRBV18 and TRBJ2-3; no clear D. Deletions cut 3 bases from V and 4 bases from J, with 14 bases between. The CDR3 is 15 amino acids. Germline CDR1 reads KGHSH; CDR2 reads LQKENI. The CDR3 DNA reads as TGTGCCAGCTCACCCTCAGCTGCCCGTCCAGATACGCAGTATTTT. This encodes CASSPSAARPDTQYF.

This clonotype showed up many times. In DNA, the CDR3 is TGCAGCGCAGTGGAGGCTGAAGCTTTCTTT. Residues: CSAVEAEAFF. The chain recombines TRBV29-1 with TRBJ1-1; D is undetermined. The CDR3 totals 10 residues. V gave up 7 bases and J gave up 6 bases, with 9 bases separating them. The V gene's germline CDR1 is SQVTM and CDR2 ANQGSEA.

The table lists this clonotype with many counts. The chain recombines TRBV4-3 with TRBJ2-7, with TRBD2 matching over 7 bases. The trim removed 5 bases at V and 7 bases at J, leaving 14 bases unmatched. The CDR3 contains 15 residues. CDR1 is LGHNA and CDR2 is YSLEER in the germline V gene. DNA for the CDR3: TGCGCCAGCAGCGGCGGGACGGTGTTGGGGGGGGAGCAGTACTTC. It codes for CASSGGTVLGGEQYF.

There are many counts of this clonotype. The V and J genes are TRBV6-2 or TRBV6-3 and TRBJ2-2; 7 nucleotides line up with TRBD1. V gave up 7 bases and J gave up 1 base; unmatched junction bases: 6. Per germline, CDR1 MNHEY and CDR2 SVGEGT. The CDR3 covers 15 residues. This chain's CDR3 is CASKTGDRNTGELFF. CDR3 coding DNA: TGTGCCAGCAAAACCGGGGACAGGAACACCGGGGAGCTGTTTTTT.

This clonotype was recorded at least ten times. DNA of the CDR3: TGTGCCAGCAGTTCGGCAGTTCGGACGGTTAACACCGGGGAGCTGTTTTTT. This encodes CASSSAVRTVNTGELFF. The V gene is TRBV6-6, the J gene TRBJ2-2; no clear D. V was pared by 4 bases and J by 2 bases, with 17 bases between. The CDR3 covers 17 residues. Germline CDR1 is MNHNY and CDR2 is SVGAGI (reference sequence).

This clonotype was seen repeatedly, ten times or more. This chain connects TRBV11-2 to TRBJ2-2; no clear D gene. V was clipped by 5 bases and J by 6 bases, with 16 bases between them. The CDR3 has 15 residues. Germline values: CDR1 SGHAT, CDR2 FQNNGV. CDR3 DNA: TGTGCCAGCAGCCCGACGAATCACGAGGCCGGGGAGCTGTTTTTT. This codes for CASSPTNHEAGELFF.

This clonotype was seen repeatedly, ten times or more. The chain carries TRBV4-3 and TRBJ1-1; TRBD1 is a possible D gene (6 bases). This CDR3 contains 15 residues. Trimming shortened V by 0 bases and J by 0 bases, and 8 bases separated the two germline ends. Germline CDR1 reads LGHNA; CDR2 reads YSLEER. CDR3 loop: CASSQEDRLNTEAFF. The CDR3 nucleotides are TGCGCCAGCAGCCAAGAGGACAGACTGAACACTGAAGCTTTCTTT.

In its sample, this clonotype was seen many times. CDR3 sequence reads: CSVHKGTGGIYNEQFF. CDR3 nucleotides: TGCAGCGTCCACAAGGGGACCGGGGGGATATACAATGAGCAGTTCTTC. J is TRBJ2-1 and V is TRBV29-1; 7 bases are shared with TRBD2. Trimming took 6 bases from V and 4 from J; bases not matched to a gene: 15. CDR1 and CDR2 (germline): SQVTM, ANQGSEA. The CDR3 extends over 16 amino acids.

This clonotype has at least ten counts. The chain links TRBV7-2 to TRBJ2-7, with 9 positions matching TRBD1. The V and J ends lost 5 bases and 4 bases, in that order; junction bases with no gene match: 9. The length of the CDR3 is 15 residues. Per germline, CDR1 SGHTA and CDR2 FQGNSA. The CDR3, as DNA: TGTGCCAGCAGCCATCTTGACAGGGGGAGGTACGAGCAGTACTTC. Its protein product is CASSHLDRGRYEQYF.

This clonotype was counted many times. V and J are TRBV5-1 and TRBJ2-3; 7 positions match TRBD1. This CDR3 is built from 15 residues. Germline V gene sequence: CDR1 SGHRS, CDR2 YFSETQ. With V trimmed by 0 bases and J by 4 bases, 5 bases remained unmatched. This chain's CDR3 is CASSLEGGVPDTQYF. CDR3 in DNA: TGCGCCAGCAGCTTGGAAGGGGGCGTACCAGATACGCAGTATTTT.

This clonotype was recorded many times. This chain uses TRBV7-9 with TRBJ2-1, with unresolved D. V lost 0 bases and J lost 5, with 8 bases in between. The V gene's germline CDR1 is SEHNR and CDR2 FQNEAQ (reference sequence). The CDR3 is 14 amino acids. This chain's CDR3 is CASSLASVNNEQFF. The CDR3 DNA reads TGTGCCAGCAGCTTAGCATCCGTTAACAATGAGCAGTTCTTC.

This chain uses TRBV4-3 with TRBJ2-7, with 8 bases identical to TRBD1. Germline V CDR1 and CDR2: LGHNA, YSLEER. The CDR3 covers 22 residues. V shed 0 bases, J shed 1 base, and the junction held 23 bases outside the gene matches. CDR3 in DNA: TGCGCCAGCAGCCAAGATAAGGGGAGCCGGGACAGGTCAGATTCCCAATCCTACGAGCAGTACTTC. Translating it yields CASSQDKGSRDRSDSQSYEQYF.

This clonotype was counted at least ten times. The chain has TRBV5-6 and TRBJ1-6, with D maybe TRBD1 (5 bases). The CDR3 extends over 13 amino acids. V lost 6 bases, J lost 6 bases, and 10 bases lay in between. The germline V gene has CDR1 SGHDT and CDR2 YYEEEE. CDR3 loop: CASISRGNSPLHF. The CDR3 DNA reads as TGTGCCAGCATAAGTAGGGGTAATTCACCCCTCCACTTT.